The entry that follows covers one T cell receptor beta chain sequence. Germline values: CDR1 DFQATT, CDR2 SNEGSKA (reference sequence). V lost 6 bases, J lost 5 bases, and 8 bases lay in between. This CDR3 has 11 amino acids. The entry originates in a study of blood T cell repertoires in COVID-19. TCRdb's copy holds only in-frame clones and misses some; the assay was immunoSEQ multiplex PCR. Of roughly 180,000 clones in the sample, 85% to 90% were seen once. This chain uses TRBV20-1 with TRBJ1-3, with a weak D call TRBD1 (5 bases). The sequenced sample consisted of peripheral blood. The sequence came from a man in his 70s with active or convalescent COVID-19. CDR3: CSAPGRNTIYF. CDR3 DNA sequence: TGCAGTGCCCCAGGGAGAAACACCATATATTTT.